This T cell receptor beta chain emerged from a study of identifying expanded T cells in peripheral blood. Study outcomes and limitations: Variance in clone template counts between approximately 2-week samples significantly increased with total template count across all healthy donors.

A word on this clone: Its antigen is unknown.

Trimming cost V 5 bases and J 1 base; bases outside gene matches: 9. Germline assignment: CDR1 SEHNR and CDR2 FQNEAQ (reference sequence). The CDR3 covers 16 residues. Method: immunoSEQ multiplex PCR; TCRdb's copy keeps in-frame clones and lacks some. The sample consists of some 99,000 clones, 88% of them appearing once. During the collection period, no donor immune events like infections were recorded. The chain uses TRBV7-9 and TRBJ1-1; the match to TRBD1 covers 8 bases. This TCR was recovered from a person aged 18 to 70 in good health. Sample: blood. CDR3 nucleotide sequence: TGTGCCAGCAGCCAAGACAGGGGATGGGGGAACACTGAAGCTTTCTTT. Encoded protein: CASSQDRGWGNTEAFF.